One and the same sample provided the 13 T cell receptor beta chains below, sequenced in a study of blood T cell repertoires in COVID-19. The repertoire was sequenced with immunoSEQ multiplex PCR; TCRdb's copy has only in-frame clones and lacks some. The table lists roughly 160,000 clones, around 82% of them singletons. The source material was PBMCs or T cells enriched from blood (not recorded which). The receptors were gathered from a man between 60 and 70 years old who had recovered from COVID-19.

The rearrangement links TRBV7-9 to TRBJ1-1; 7 nucleotides line up with TRBD1. Looked up from germline, CDR1 is SEHNR and CDR2 is FQNEAQ (reference sequence). The CDR3 contains 15 residues. V shed 1 base and J 1 base; nucleotides not matched to a gene: 3. The CDR3, as DNA: TGTGCCAGCAGCTTAGAAGGGGGCGAGAACACTGAAGCTTTCTTT. Translating gives CASSLEGGENTEAFF.

The chain uses TRBV7-3 and TRBJ2-3; no reliable D call. Trimming pared 5 bases from V and 0 bases from J, leaving 12 bases between. CDR1 SGHTA and CDR2 FQGTGA come from the germline V gene. There are 15 residues in the CDR3. The CDR3 loop is CASSLGVSSTDTQYF. The CDR3 DNA is TGTGCCAGCAGCCTAGGCGTCAGTAGCACAGATACGCAGTATTTT.

The V call is TRBV10-1, the J call TRBJ2-5, with TRBD1 matching over 8 bases. Germline values: CDR1 WNHNN, CDR2 SYGVQD (reference sequence). The CDR3 loop spans 13 amino acids. The ends lost 6 bases at V and 3 bases at J; junction bases unmatched: 3. In DNA form, the CDR3 reads TGCGCCAGCAGGGACAGGGAGGAAGAGACCCAGTACTTC. As protein: CASRDREEETQYF.

The V gene is TRBV9, the J gene TRBJ1-2; the match to TRBD1 covers 7 bases. The ends lost 4 bases at V and 4 bases at J; junction bases unmatched: 10. CDR1 is SGDLS and CDR2 is YYNGEE in the germline V gene. The CDR3 consists of 15 residues. For the CDR3, the DNA is TGTGCCAGCAGCTCGGGGACAGACCTAGGCTATGGCTACACCTTC. It codes for CASSSGTDLGYGYTF.

The genes are TRBV28 and TRBJ2-1; 10 bases are shared with TRBD2. Germline CDR1 is MDHEN and CDR2 is SYDVKM. This CDR3 region has 16 residues. Trimming at V came to 4 bases and at J to 6 bases, leaving 9 bases not matched to a gene. CDR3 in DNA: TGTGCCAGCAGTTCCCCTAGCGGGGGTAAGTTCAATGAGCAGTTCTTC. This translates into CASSSPSGGKFNEQFF.

The chain joins TRBV7-9 to TRBJ2-5; TRBD1 agrees at 8 bases. CDR3 length equals 19 residues. The V gene end was trimmed by 5 bases and the J gene end by 5 bases; junction bases not matched to a gene: 22. From germline, CDR1 is SEHNR and CDR2 FQNEAQ (reference sequence). CDR3 in DNA: TGTGCCAGCAGCCACCCCAAGGACAGGGCTTCGACTTCGGTGGAGACCCAGTACTTC. Protein sequence: CASSHPKDRASTSVETQYF.

The chain combines TRBV7-6 with TRBJ2-1; 7 bases match TRBD1. Germline V gene lookup returns CDR1 SGHVS and CDR2 FNYEAQ. CDR3 size: 15 residues. With V trimmed by 5 bases and J by 0 bases, 4 bases remained unmatched. CDR3 residues: CASSPGQVSYNEQFF. CDR3 coding DNA: TGTGCCAGCAGCCCTGGACAGGTCTCCTACAATGAGCAGTTCTTC.

This rearrangement joins TRBV4-2 to TRBJ1-2; D possibly corresponds to TRBD1 (5 bases). CDR3 length: 15 residues. Germline V gene data show CDR1 as LGHNA and CDR2 as YNFKEQ. The V end lost 0 bases, the J end lost 5 bases, and 13 bases lay between the germline ends. CDR3 residues: CASSQDFAGGYGYTF. The CDR3, as DNA: TGTGCCAGCAGCCAAGATTTCGCCGGGGGGTATGGCTACACCTTC.

This clone was seen only once. The V gene is TRBV7-9, the J gene TRBJ1-6; no clear D. There are 14 residues in the CDR3. The germline CDR1 and CDR2 sequences are SEHNR and FQNEAQ (reference sequence). Between the trimmed V and J ends, which lost 2 bases and 7 bases, there was a span of 9 bases. CDR3 residues: CASSLSPENSPLHF. In DNA form, the CDR3 reads TGTGCCAGCAGCTTATCCCCTGAGAATTCACCCCTCCACTTT.

The CDR3 loop reads CASSEESGSSTGELFF. DNA of the CDR3: TGTGCCAGCAGTGAAGAATCAGGGTCGTCCACCGGGGAGCTGTTTTTT. V and J are TRBV6-1 and TRBJ2-2, with D tentatively TRBD1 (5 bases). Looked up from germline, CDR1 is MNHNS and CDR2 is SASEGT. The CDR3 runs 16 residues. The ends were cut back, 1 base at V and 4 bases at J, with 13 bases in the middle.

The chain links TRBV19 to TRBJ1-4, with no clear D. Germline V gene sequence: CDR1 LNHDA, CDR2 SQIVND (reference sequence). This CDR3 contains 13 residues. The V end lost 7 bases, the J end lost 8 bases, and 14 bases lay between the germline ends. For the CDR3, the DNA is TGTGCCAGTATCCCCCTAGGCGGGGAAAAACTGTTTTTT. It encodes CASIPLGGEKLFF.

In this sample, this clone turned up once. The DNA of the CDR3 is TGTGCCAGCAGCGTAGGAGATGCGGGGCAGACGCAGTTCTTC. Encoded protein: CASSVGDAGQTQFF. The V gene is TRBV9, the J gene TRBJ2-1; D is possibly TRBD2 (6 bases). Looked up from germline, CDR1 is SGDLS and CDR2 is YYNGEE. The CDR3 length is 14 residues. The germline V and J ends were trimmed by 0 bases and 12 bases, with 16 bases remaining between them. Combining the CDR3 with reference TRBV9 and TRBJ2-1 gives the whole variable domain DSGVTQTPKHLITATGQRVTLRCSPRSGDLSVYWYQQSLDQGLQFLIQYYNGEERAKGNILERFSAQQFPDLHSELNLSSLELGDSALYFCASSVGDAGQTQFFGPGTRLTVL.

This chain uses TRBV5-1 with TRBJ2-3, with D tentatively TRBD2 (6 bases). The CDR3 totals 15 residues. From germline, CDR1 is SGHRS and CDR2 YFSETQ. V was trimmed by 1 base and J by 8 bases, leaving 17 bases between them. This CDR3 reads CASSLTGGVIGTQYF. As DNA, the CDR3 is TGCGCCAGCAGCTTGACTGGCGGGGTGATCGGTACGCAGTATTTT. The whole variable domain, remainder taken from reference TRBV5-1 and TRBJ2-3, is KAGVTQTPRYLIKTRGQQVTLSCSPISGHRSVSWYQQTPGQGLQFLFEYFSETQRNKGNFPGRFSGRQFSNSRSEMNVSTLELGDSALYLCASSLTGGVIGTQYFGPGTRLTVL.